Listed here is a single T cell receptor (beta chain). The antigen is not known. The source of the sample is a study of post-analysis software for immune sequencing data. At the level of the study: Patients had relapsing-remitting, secondary progressive or progressive-relapsing multiple sclerosis; some lacked subtype. General study findings and limits: Under F measure analysis, samples from one preparation batch co-clustered strongly. Patients showed TRBV5-6, TRBV5-1 and TRBV20-1 among four to six TRBV segments more frequent than in controls. Significantly lower normalized Chao1 diversity was seen in multiple sclerosis patients than in controls.

Included in the TCR beta cDNA libraries were unique molecular identifiers. Researchers reported roughly 0.5 million cDNA molecules coming from roughly 0.93 to 9.6 million T cells. TCRdb re-called the PCR reads with MiXCR, one entry per CDR3 protein. The data show fewer than 850,000 distinct CDR3 sequences, 25% to 30% seen once. From germline, CDR1 is SQVTM and CDR2 ANQGSEA. The CDR3 has 14 residues. The sample consisted of blood. This sequence was found in a girl aged 10 to 17 with multiple sclerosis. The chain combines TRBV29-1 with TRBJ2-5, with 11 bases fitting TRBD1. With the DNA end fitting TRBJ2-7 better, the J assignment may be wrong. CDR3 protein: CSVESTGTGGEQYF. Here the CDR3 DNA reads TGCAGCGTTGAGAGCACCGGGACAGGGGGCGAGCAGTACTTC.